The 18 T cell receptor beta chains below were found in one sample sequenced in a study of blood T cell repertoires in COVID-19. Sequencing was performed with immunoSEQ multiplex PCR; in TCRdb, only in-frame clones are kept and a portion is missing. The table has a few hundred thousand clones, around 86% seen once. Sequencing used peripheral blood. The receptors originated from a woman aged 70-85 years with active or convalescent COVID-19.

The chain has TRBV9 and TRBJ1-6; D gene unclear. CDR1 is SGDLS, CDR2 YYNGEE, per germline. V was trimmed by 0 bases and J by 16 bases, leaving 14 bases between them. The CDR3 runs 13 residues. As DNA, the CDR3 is TGTGCCAGCAGCGTAGTTCCTTGGGAGCGGCTCCACTTT. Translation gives CASSVVPWERLHF. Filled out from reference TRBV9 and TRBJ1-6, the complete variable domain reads DSGVTQTPKHLITATGQRVTLRCSPRSGDLSVYWYQQSLDQGLQFLIQYYNGEERAKGNILERFSAQQFPDLHSELNLSSLELGDSALYFCASSVVPWERLHFGNGTRLTVT.

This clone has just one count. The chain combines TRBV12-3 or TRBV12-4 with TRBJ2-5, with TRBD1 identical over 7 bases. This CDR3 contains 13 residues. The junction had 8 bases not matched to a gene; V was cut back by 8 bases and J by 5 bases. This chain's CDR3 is CASGRQGGETQYF. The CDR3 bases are TGTGCCAGCGGACGACAGGGCGGGGAGACCCAGTACTTC.

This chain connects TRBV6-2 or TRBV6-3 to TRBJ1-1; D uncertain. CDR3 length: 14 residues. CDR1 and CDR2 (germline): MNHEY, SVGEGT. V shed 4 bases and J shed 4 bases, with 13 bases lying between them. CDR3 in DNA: TGTGCCAGCAGTTGGAGGGAGAGAGTCACTGAAGCTTTCTTT. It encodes CASSWRERVTEAFF.

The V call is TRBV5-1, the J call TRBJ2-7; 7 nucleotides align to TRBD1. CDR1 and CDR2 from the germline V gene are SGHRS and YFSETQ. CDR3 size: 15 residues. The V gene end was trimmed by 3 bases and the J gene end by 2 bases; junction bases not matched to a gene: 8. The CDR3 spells CASSSRQGVAYEQYF. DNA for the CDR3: TGCGCCAGCAGCTCAAGACAGGGCGTTGCCTACGAGCAGTACTTC.

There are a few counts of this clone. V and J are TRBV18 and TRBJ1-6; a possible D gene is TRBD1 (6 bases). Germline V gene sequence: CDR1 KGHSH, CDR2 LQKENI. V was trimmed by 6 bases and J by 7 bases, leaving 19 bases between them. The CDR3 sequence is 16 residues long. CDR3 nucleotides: TGTGCCAGCTCCACTAACAGGGATGTATTAAATTCACCCCTCCACTTT. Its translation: CASSTNRDVLNSPLHF.

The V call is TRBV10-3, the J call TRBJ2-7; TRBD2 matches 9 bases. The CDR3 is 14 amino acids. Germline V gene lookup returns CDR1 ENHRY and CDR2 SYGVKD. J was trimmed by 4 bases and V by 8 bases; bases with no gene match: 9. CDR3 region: CAIQAGTSSYEQYF. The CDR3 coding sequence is TGTGCCATCCAGGCCGGGACTAGCTCTTACGAGCAGTACTTC.

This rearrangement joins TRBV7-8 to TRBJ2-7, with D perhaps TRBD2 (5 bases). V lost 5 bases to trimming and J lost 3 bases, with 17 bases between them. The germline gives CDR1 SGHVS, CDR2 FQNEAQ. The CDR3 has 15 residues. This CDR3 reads CASSLFTSGDYEQYF. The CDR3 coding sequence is TGTGCCAGCAGCCTTTTCACTAGTGGGGACTACGAGCAGTACTTC.

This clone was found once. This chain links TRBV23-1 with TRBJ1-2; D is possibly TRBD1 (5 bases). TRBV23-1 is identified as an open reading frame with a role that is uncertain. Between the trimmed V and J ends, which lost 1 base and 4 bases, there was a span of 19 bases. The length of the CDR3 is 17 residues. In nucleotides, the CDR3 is TGCGCCAGCAGTCAATACCTAGGTCTCACAGGCAGCTATGGCTACACCTTC. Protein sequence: CASSQYLGLTGSYGYTF.

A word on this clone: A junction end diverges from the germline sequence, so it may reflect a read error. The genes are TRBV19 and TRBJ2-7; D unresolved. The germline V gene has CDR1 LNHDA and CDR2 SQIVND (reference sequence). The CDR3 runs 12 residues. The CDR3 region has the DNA TGTGCCAGTAGTCTCCGGTCCTCCGAGCAGTACTTC. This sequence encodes CASSLRSSEQYF.

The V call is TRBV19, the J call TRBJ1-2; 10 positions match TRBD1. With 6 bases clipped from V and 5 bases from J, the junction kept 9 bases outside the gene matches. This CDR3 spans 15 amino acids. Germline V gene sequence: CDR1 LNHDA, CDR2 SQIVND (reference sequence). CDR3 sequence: CASSLTRDRGYGYTF. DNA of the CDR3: TGTGCCAGTAGCCTAACCCGGGACAGGGGATATGGCTACACCTTC.

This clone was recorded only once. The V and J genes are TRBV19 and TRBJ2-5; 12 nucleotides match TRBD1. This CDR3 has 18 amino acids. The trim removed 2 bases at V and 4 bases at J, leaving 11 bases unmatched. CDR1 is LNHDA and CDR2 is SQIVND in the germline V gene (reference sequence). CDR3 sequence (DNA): TGTGCCAGTAGTATACCCCGGGACAGGGGGCCGTTCGCAGAGACCCAGTACTTC. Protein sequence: CASSIPRDRGPFAETQYF.

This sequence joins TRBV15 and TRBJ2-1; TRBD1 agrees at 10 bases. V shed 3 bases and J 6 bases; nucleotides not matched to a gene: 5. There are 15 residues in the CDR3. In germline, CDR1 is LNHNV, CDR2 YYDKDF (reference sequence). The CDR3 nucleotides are TGTGCCACCAGCAGGGGACAGGGGATCGCCAATGAGCAGTTCTTC. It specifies CATSRGQGIANEQFF.

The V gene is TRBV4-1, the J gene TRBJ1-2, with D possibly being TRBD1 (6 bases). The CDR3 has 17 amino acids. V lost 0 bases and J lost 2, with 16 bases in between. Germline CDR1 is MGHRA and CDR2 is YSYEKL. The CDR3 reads CASSQDPDSGRNYGYTF. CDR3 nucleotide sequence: TGCGCCAGCAGCCAAGATCCGGACAGTGGGAGAAACTATGGCTACACCTTC.

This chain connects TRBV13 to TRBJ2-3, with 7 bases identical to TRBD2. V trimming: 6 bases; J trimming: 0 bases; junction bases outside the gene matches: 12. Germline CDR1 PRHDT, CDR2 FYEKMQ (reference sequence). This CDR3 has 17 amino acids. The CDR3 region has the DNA TGTGCCAGCAGACCTACCACGCGGGGGACTAGCACAGATACGCAGTATTTT. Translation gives CASRPTTRGTSTDTQYF.

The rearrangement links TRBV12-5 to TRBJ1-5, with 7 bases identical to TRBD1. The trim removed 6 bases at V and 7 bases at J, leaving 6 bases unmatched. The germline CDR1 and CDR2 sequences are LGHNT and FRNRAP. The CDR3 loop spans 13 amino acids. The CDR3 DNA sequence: TGTGCTAGTGGGCGACAGGGAGACCAGCCCCAGCATTTT. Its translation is CASGRQGDQPQHF.

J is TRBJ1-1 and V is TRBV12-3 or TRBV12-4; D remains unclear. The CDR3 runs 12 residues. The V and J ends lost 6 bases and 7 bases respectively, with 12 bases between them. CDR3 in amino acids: CASRDSMGEAFF. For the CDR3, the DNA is TGTGCCAGCAGGGACTCGATGGGTGAAGCTTTCTTT.

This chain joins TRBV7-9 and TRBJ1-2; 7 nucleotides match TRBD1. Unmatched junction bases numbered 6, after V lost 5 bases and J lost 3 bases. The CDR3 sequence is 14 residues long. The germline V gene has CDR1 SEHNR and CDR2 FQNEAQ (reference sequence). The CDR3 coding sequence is TGTGCCAGCAGCCGAAGGGGGCAGGACTATGGCTACACCTTC. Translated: CASSRRGQDYGYTF.

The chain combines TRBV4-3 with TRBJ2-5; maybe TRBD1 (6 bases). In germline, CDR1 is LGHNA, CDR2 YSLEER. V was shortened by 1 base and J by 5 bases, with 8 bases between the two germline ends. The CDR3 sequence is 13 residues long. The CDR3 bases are TGCGCCAGCAGCCAAGGACAGGCCGAGACCCAGTACTTC. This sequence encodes CASSQGQAETQYF.